A single sample gave rise to the 20 T cell receptor beta chains below, sequenced in a study of response to subunit inactivated influenza vaccine. TCRdb re-derived calls from the RT-PCR reads in MiXCR, one entry per CDR3 protein. Among around 480,000 distinct CDR3 sequences, 15% to 20% were seen once, and the ten largest hold less than 4%. The source was CD4+ T cells sorted from PBMCs, collected approximately 25 months after vaccination. These receptors originate from a man between 50 and 69 years old who received an inactivated influenza vaccine.

This clonotype has just a few counts. The rearrangement links TRBV28 to TRBJ2-3, with 10 bases aligning to TRBD2. CDR3 length: 14 amino acids. CDR1 is MDHEN, CDR2 SYDVKM, per germline. V dropped 7 bases and J dropped 2; count of bases not matched to a gene: 3. As DNA, the CDR3 is TGTGCCAGCATTCTAGCGGGGGACACAGATACGCAGTATTTT. Its protein is CASILAGDTDTQYF.

This clonotype was seen only a few times. The rearrangement joins TRBV4-3 to TRBJ2-2; D remains unclear. CDR1 and CDR2 from the germline V gene are LGHNA and YSLEER. The CDR3 extends over 13 amino acids. Between the trimmed V and J ends, which lost 0 bases and 6 bases, there was a span of 5 bases. As DNA, the CDR3 is TGCGCCAGCAGCCAAGAGTGGGCCGGGGAGCTGTTTTTT. Protein sequence: CASSQEWAGELFF.

This clonotype was seen a few times. CDR3 protein: CASSSERDRGLTKNIQYF. Written as DNA, the CDR3 is TGTGCCAGCAGCTCGGAGAGGGACAGGGGTCTAACCAAAAACATTCAGTACTTC. The genes are TRBV5-6 and TRBJ2-4; 10 bases align to TRBD1. V was pared by 3 bases and J by 2 bases, with 11 bases of the junction left unmatched. The CDR3 has 18 amino acids. Germline V lookup: CDR1 SGHDT, CDR2 YYEEEE.

V gene TRBV7-8 combines with J gene TRBJ2-2; TRBD1 matches 7 bases. With V trimmed by 5 bases and J by 5 bases, 20 bases remained unmatched. CDR3 size: 19 residues. From germline, CDR1 is SGHVS and CDR2 FQNEAQ. The CDR3 DNA is TGTGCCAGCAGCCAAAGAAGATTAACTCGACAGGGCGGTACCGGGGAGCTGTTTTTT. It yields the protein CASSQRRLTRQGGTGELFF.

V is TRBV29-1 and J is TRBJ2-7, with no clear D. The germline V gene has CDR1 SQVTM and CDR2 ANQGSEA. Trimming shortened V by 0 bases and J by 0 bases, and 9 bases separated the two germline ends. The CDR3 length is 14 residues. The DNA for the CDR3 is TGCAGCGTTGAAGATCGTGGGCCCTCCTACGAGCAGTACTTC. Translating gives CSVEDRGPSYEQYF.

This clonotype appeared a few times. The chain joins TRBV6-1 to TRBJ2-3, with D hard to call. The germline V gene encodes CDR1 MNHNS and CDR2 SASEGT. The CDR3 runs 13 residues. The V end was cut by 2 bases, the J end by 3 bases, with 6 bases between. CDR3 protein: CASSELGTDTQYF. The CDR3 nucleotides are TGTGCCAGCAGTGAACTCGGGACAGATACGCAGTATTTT.

This clonotype was seen only a few times. CDR3 protein: CASSLSYGQPQHF. The CDR3 nucleotides read TGTGCCAGCAGTTTGAGCTACGGGCAGCCCCAGCATTTT. The rearrangement uses TRBV12-3 or TRBV12-4 and TRBJ1-5; D not certain. CDR3 size: 13 residues. With 3 bases removed from V and 7 bases from J, the gap between germline ends came to 10 bases.

The chain carries TRBV10-3 and TRBJ2-1; no firm D call. The CDR3 contains 12 residues. The V and J ends lost 0 bases and 7 bases respectively, with 4 bases between them. Germline CDR1 is ENHRY and CDR2 is SYGVKD. CDR3 sequence: CAISESRNEQFF. The CDR3 bases are TGTGCCATCAGTGAGTCCCGTAATGAGCAGTTCTTC.

This clonotype was detected ten times or more. The chain recombines TRBV12-3 or TRBV12-4 with TRBJ2-1; 12 bases are a match to TRBD1. With V trimmed by 7 bases and J by 5 bases, 3 bases remained unmatched. The CDR3 totals 14 residues. The CDR3 reads CASTRDRGHNEQFF. The CDR3 bases are TGTGCCAGCACCCGGGACAGGGGGCACAATGAGCAGTTCTTC.

This chain uses TRBV15 with TRBJ1-1; D is unresolved. V was shortened by 6 bases and J by 2 bases, with 13 bases between the two germline ends. Germline loops: CDR1 LNHNV, CDR2 YYDKDF (reference sequence). The CDR3 consists of 14 residues. The CDR3 nucleotides read TGTGCCACCAGGGGTCAACCGGTTAACACTGAAGCTTTCTTT. Translated, it gives CATRGQPVNTEAFF.

V usage is TRBV28 and J usage is TRBJ2-7; D call uncertain. Trimming stripped 7 bases from V and 2 bases from J, with 12 bases between. Germline values: CDR1 MDHEN, CDR2 SYDVKM. The CDR3 loop spans 13 amino acids. The CDR3 bases are TGTGCCAGCATGCAGGCTTCCACCTACGAGCAGTACTTC. Translating gives CASMQASTYEQYF.

V gene TRBV5-1 combines with J gene TRBJ2-3, with TRBD2 matching 9 bases. Unmatched junction bases numbered 2, after V lost 1 base and J lost 5 bases. CDR3 length: 14 amino acids. Germline CDR1 reads SGHRS; CDR2 reads YFSETQ. The CDR3 reads CASSLQAGGDTQYF. The CDR3 DNA is TGCGCCAGCAGCTTGCAAGCGGGAGGAGATACGCAGTATTTT.

This clonotype was seen only a few times. The chain's CDR3 is CASSVTTARGGGYTF. The CDR3 region has the DNA TGCGCCAGCAGCGTAACTACCGCCAGGGGAGGTGGCTACACCTTC. The genes are TRBV4-1 and TRBJ1-2; perhaps TRBD1 as D (6 bases). The CDR3 sequence is 15 residues long. The germline CDR1 and CDR2 sequences are MGHRA and YSYEKL. V was trimmed by 5 bases and J by 7 bases, leaving 20 bases between them.

This clonotype was found a few times. V and J are TRBV9 and TRBJ2-3, with D hard to call. The CDR3 totals 15 residues. From germline, CDR1 is SGDLS and CDR2 YYNGEE. Trimming pared 3 bases from V and 2 bases from J, leaving 13 bases between. The CDR3 loop reads CASSAWAAYTDTQYF. In nucleotides, the CDR3 is TGTGCCAGCAGCGCCTGGGCGGCGTACACAGATACGCAGTATTTT.

This clonotype was observed a few times. The J gene is TRBJ2-1, the V gene TRBV29-1; no reliable D call. The germline V gene encodes CDR1 SQVTM and CDR2 ANQGSEA. This CDR3 is 12 amino acids long. The ends were cut back, 6 bases at V and 5 bases at J, with 11 bases in the middle. Here the CDR3 reads CSVGVGNNEQFF. The CDR3 DNA reads TGCAGCGTAGGAGTTGGAAACAATGAGCAGTTCTTC.

The gene calls are TRBV6-1 and TRBJ2-2; D is uncertain. Trimming left V 0 bases short and J 4 bases short, with 3 bases between. Germline V gene sequence: CDR1 MNHNS, CDR2 SASEGT. CDR3 length: 13 residues. This CDR3 reads CASSEAVTGELFF. CDR3 bases: TGTGCCAGCAGTGAAGCCGTCACCGGGGAGCTGTTTTTT.

This chain joins TRBV3-1 and TRBJ1-2; D unresolved. Germline V gene data show CDR1 as LGHDT and CDR2 as YNNKEL (reference sequence). V lost 0 bases to trimming and J lost 9 bases, with 8 bases between them. The CDR3 contains 12 residues. Written as DNA, the CDR3 is TGTGCCAGCAGCCAAGATCCCGACAGCTACACCTTC. As protein: CASSQDPDSYTF.

This sequence joins TRBV7-9 and TRBJ2-4, with D perhaps matching TRBD1 (5 bases). Germline-derived CDR1 and CDR2 are SEHNR and FQNEAQ (reference sequence). V lost 4 bases and J 6 bases, leaving 7 bases between the germline ends. The CDR3 is made up of 12 amino acids. The DNA for the CDR3 is TGTGCCAGCAGCTCCCAGGGAAACATTCAGTACTTC. It translates to CASSSQGNIQYF.

The genes are TRBV3-1 and TRBJ1-2, with 10 bases fitting TRBD1. The V segment lost 1 base and the J segment 8 bases; nucleotides outside the gene matches: 7. CDR3 length equals 15 residues. In germline, CDR1 is LGHDT, CDR2 YNNKEL (reference sequence). CDR3 DNA sequence: TGTGCCAGCAGCCAAGCGGGGACAGGGGCGGTCGGCTACACCTTC. It encodes CASSQAGTGAVGYTF.

The rearrangement uses TRBV25-1 and TRBJ1-1; D call uncertain. With 2 bases removed from V and 4 bases from J, the gap between germline ends came to 11 bases. The CDR3 loop spans 14 amino acids. CDR1 is MGHDK, CDR2 SYGVNS, per germline. The CDR3 DNA reads as TGTGCCAGCAGTGAAGAAGGAAGAATCACTGAAGCTTTCTTT. Translation gives CASSEEGRITEAFF.